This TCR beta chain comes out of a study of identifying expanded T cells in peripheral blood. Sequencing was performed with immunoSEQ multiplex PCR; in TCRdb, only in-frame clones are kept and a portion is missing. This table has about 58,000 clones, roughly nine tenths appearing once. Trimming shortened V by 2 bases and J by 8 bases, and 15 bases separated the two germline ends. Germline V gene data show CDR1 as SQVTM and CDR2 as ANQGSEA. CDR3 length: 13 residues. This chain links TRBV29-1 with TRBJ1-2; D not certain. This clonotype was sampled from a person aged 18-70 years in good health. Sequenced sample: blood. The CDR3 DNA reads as TGCAGCGTTGAATTTAGGGATTCGGGAGGCTACACCTTC. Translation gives CSVEFRDSGGYTF.